This T cell receptor (beta chain) was sequenced in a study of Tregs in tolerant kidney transplant recipients (dated by TCRdb to 2018 to 2020). Study-wide context: The transplants used related donors along with nonmyeloablative bone marrow transplantation, and in the human trials mixed chimerism was transient. The study applied TCRbeta sequencing to find donor-specific regulatory T cells before combined kidney and bone marrow transplantation and then followed those same cells after transplant. General study outcomes and caveats: The most biologically relevant and donor-specific TCRbeta repertoire appeared to be identified by expanding Tregs with activated donor B cells. Because the study included only a small number of patients, the results must be confirmed in larger populations and under other immunosuppression protocols. For some patients, the PCR primers changed as time went on, which meant samples from those patients could not be compared with one another at the nucleotide level. In tolerant patients, the expansion of donor-specific Tregs was greater than global Treg expansion, suggesting that the expansion was antigen-driven rather than nonspecific. Although technical replication error seemed to be minimal, the question of biological reproducibility was not addressed directly.

Based on the germline V gene (reference sequence), the CDR1 and CDR2 sequences are SGHNT and YYREEE. V drops 0 bases and J drops 8 bases, leaving 14 bases in between. Including the terminal cysteine and phenylalanine, the CDR3 comprises 14 residues. The entry retains the CDR3 DNA only, 42 bases that are in frame from base 1. According to the study, the label for this sample's time point signals: blood sample drawn before combined kidney and bone marrow transplant. Thawed PBMCs were FACS-sorted into unstimulated Tregs (CD4+CD25+CD127-), CD4+ non-Tregs (CD4+CD25-), CD4 cells and CD8 cells. Before Treg sorting, thawed PBMCs were rested overnight at 37°C with about 200 IU/ml IL-2. The patients were a handful of recipients of combined kidney and bone marrow transplants from the ITN036ST trial, and samples were available only for these trial subjects. Healthy control blood was processed by Ficoll density gradient to PBMCs and cryopreserved; patient PBMCs were collected before and after transplant.

As for this clone: Its cognate antigen has yet to be identified. Base qualities are not recorded, but no much larger clone differs from it by a single base.

Genomic DNA was extracted from sorted cells with the QIAGEN DNeasy Blood and Tissue Kit for TCRbeta CDR3 sequencing. Through immunoSEQ, high-throughput TCRbeta CDR3 sequencing was done commercially, including PCR amplification with internal controls and bias correction. The published analysis was carried out like this. Unique productive TCRbeta sequences were defined by CDR3 nucleotide sequence where primers matched, and otherwise by CDR3 amino acid sequence together with Vbeta and Jbeta genes. To correct sorting error, sequences shared between sorted populations at a frequency ratio of 2:1 or less were removed; the rest were assigned to the higher population. Donor-reactive sequences were defined as at least 5-fold expanded in CFSE-low cells versus unstimulated cells, with frequency of at least 0.01% in CFSE-low cells. Jensen-Shannon divergence, calculated on the top 100 TCRbeta sequences ranked by frequency, was used to quantify repertoire divergence. When a sample had multiple sequencing runs, each run was corrected for sorting error separately and the runs were then pooled. TCRdb provides this immuneACCESS table in a form limited to in-frame rearrangements. Some clones are lacking; in checked studies, under half of them reflect an unresolved V gene, and why the rest are absent is not known. The DNA was the basis for D and trimming; V, J and clone size are from that table. In this sample the table shows 60,000 to 75,000 clones, 70% to 90% of which occur a single time. Clones ranked in the top ten supply under 2.5% of the sample.

The clonotype was recovered from a human donor who received a combined kidney and bone marrow transplant. The chain is made from TRBV5-4 and TRBJ1-2; the best D guess is TRBD1, with 5 bases matching. The specimen was Tregs from blood, collected before the transplant. At the DNA level, the sequence is TGTGCCAGCAGCTTGGCGACGGGACCGCGGGGCTACACCTTC. The translation is CASSLATGPRGYTF.